What follows describes a single T cell receptor beta chain. Its matching antigen is unknown. The sample is drawn from a study of T cell repertoires in cytomegalovirus infection. Each CDR3 protein is one row after TCRdb ran MiXCR on the reads. The profile shows 650,000 to 850,000 distinct CDR3 sequences, roughly 28% of them singletons. Study findings and constraints: People with CMV and the relevant HLA were identified by cumulative public TCR beta family frequency.

From germline, CDR1 is PRHDT and CDR2 FYEKMQ (reference sequence). The CDR3 loop spans 15 amino acids. V lost 4 bases to trimming and J lost 8 bases; unmatched junction nucleotides: 10. This TCR derives from a human donor in good health (CMV status not recorded). Some clones in this sample may be carry-over from other donors' samples. Sample: cultured CD8+ T cells from PBMCs, taken from culture after CMV antigen stimulation. The chain recombines TRBV13 with TRBJ1-4; 7 positions agree with TRBD1. The CDR3 sequence: CASSSDEGQREKLFF. The CDR3 DNA sequence: TGTGCCAGCAGCTCAGACGAGGGACAGCGCGAAAAACTGTTTTTT. The complete variable domain, with remaining parts taken from reference TRBV13 and TRBJ1-4, reads AAGVIQSPRHLIKEKRETATLKCYPIPRHDTVYWYQQGPGQDPQFLISFYEKMQSDKGSIPDRFSAQQFSDYHSELNMSSLELGDSALYFCASSSDEGQREKLFFGSGTQLSVL.